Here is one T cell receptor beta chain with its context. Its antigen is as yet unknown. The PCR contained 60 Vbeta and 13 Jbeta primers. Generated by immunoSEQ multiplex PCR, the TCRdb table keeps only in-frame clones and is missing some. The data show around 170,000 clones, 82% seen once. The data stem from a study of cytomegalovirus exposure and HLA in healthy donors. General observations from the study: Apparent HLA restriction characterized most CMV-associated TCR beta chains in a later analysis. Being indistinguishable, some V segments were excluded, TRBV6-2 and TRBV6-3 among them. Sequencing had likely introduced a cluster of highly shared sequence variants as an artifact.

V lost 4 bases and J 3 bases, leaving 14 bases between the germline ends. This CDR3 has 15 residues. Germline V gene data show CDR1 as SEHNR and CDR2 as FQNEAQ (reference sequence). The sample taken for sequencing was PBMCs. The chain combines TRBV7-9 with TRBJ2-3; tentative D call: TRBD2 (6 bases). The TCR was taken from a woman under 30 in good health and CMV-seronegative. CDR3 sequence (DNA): TGTGCCAGCAGCTCGGAGGGCAGGCAGACAGATACGCAGTATTTT. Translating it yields CASSSEGRQTDTQYF.